This record concerns one T cell receptor (beta chain) sequence. V trimming: 10 bases; J trimming: 3 bases; junction bases outside the gene matches: 12. Germline V gene lookup returns CDR1 LNHDA and CDR2 SQIVND (reference sequence). The CDR3 runs 15 residues. The data were produced by immunoSEQ multiplex PCR, yet TCRdb's version contains in-frame clones alone and is incomplete. The data contain more than 13,000 clones, 85% to 90% of them singletons. These data are taken from a study of blood T cell repertoires in COVID-19. The sequencing input was peripheral blood. The TCR originated in a woman in her 70s in a cohort sampled during active or convalescent COVID-19. V and J are TRBV19 and TRBJ1-5; 7 nucleotides align to TRBD1. The CDR3 region has the DNA TGTGCCACCGTCCGGGACAGCCTCTCCAATCAGCCCCAGCATTTT. Protein product: CATVRDSLSNQPQHF.